This TCR beta chain was captured by sequencing in a study of Ad26.COV2.S vaccination and SARS-CoV-2 variants. Study overall: The vaccine Ad26.COV2.S was put into the muscle once, or twice with 56 days between.

The sample's treatment: around 19 received Ad26.COV2.S at low or high dose, single or two shots; about 5 received placebo; per-sample allocation not given. It was on day 63 after the first vaccine or placebo injection that samples were taken. Ad26 vector vaccine expressed Wuhan-strain SARS-CoV-2 spike. This CDR3 has 14 residues. V was shortened by 6 bases and J by 3 bases, with 15 bases between the two germline ends. Germline CDR1 MNHEY, CDR2 SVGAGI. Profiling relied on immunoSEQ multiplex PCR, and the TCRdb table lists in-frame clones only, not all of them. The sample records around 340,000 clones, 86% being singletons.

The sample consisted of peripheral blood, taken in a trial of Ad26.COV2.S vaccine versus placebo. This chain connects TRBV6-5 to TRBJ2-7; D may be TRBD1 or TRBD2 (5 bases each). This TCR derives from a person aged 18 to 59 who received the Ad26.COV2.S COVID-19 vaccine or a placebo. CDR3 nucleotides: TGTGCCAGCAGCGCCGGGACCGCTCTCTACGAGCAGTACTTC. It is translated as CASSAGTALYEQYF.